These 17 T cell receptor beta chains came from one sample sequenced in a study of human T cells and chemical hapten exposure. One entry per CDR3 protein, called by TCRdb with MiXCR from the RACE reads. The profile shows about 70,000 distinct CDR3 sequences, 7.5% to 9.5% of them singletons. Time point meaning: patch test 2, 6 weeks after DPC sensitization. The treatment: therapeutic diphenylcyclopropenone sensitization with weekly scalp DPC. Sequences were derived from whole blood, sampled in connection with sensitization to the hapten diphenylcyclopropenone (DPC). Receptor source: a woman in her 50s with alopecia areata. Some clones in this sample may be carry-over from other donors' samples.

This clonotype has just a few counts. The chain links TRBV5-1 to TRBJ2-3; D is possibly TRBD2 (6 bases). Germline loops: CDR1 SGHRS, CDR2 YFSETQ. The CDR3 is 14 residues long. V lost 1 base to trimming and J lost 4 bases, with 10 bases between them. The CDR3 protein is CASSLQGGADTQYF. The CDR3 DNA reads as TGCGCCAGCAGCTTGCAGGGAGGTGCAGATACGCAGTATTTT. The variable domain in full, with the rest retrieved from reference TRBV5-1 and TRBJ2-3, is KAGVTQTPRYLIKTRGQQVTLSCSPISGHRSVSWYQQTPGQGLQFLFEYFSETQRNKGNFPGRFSGRQFSNSRSEMNVSTLELGDSALYLCASSLQGGADTQYFGPGTRLTVL.

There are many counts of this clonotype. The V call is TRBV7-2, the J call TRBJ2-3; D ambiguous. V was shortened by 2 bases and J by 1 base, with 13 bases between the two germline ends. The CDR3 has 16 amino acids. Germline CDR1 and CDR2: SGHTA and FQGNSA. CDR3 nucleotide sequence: TGTGCCAGCAGCTTAAGGCGGTCGGGCGGCACAGATACGCAGTATTTT. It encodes CASSLRRSGGTDTQYF.

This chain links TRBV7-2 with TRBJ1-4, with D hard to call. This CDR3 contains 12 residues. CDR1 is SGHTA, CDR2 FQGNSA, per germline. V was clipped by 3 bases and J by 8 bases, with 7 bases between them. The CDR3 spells CASSLPGEKLFF. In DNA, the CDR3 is TGTGCCAGCAGCTTGCCAGGCGAAAAACTGTTTTTT.

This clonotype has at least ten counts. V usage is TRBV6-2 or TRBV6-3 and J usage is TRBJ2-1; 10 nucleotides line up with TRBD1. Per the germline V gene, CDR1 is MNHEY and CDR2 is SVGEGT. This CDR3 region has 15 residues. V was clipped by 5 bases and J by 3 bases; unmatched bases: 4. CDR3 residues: CASSPGQGDYNEQFF. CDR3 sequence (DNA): TGTGCCAGCAGTCCAGGACAGGGGGACTACAATGAGCAGTTCTTC.

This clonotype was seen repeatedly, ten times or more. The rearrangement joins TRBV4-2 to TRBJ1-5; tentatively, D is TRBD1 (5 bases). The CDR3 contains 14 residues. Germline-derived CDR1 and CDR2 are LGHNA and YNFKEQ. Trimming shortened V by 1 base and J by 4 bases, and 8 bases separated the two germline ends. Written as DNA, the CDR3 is TGTGCCAGCAGCCAAGTGGGGCAGAATCAGCCCCAGCATTTT. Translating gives CASSQVGQNQPQHF.

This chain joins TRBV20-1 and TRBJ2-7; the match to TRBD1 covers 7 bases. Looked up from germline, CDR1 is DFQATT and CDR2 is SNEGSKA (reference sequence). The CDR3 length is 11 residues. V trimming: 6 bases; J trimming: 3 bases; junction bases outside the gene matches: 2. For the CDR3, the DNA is TGCAGTGCGAGACAGGGCTACGAGCAGTACTTC. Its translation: CSARQGYEQYF.

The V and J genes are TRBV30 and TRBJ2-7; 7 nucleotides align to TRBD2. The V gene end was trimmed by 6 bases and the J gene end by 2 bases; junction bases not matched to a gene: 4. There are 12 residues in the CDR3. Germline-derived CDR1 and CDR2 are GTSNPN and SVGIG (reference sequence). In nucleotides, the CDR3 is TGTGCCTGTTCGGGAGGACCCTACGAGCAGTACTTC. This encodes CACSGGPYEQYF.

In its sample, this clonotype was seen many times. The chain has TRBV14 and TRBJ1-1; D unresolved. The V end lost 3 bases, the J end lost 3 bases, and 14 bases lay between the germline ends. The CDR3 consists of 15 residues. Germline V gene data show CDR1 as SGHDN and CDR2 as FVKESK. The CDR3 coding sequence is TGTGCCAGCAGCCAGATTGCAAGGGATGACACTGAAGCTTTCTTT. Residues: CASSQIARDDTEAFF.

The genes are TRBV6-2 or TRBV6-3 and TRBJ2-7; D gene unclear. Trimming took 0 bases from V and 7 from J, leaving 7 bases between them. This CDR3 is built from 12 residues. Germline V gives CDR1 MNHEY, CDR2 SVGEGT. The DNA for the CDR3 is TGTGCCAGCAGTTACTCGGCCGGGGAGCAGTACTTC. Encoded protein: CASSYSAGEQYF.

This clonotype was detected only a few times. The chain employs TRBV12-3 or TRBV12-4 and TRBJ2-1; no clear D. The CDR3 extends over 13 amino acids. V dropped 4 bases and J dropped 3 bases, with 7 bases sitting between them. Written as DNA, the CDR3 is TGTGCCAGCAGTTCCCCAGGCTACAATGAGCAGTTCTTC. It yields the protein CASSSPGYNEQFF.

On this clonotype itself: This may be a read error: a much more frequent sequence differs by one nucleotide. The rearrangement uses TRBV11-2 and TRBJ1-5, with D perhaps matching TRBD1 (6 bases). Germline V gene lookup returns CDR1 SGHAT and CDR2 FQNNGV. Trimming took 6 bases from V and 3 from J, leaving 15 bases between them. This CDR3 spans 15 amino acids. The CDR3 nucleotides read TGTGCCAGCAGTCCCGACAGGTGTAACAATCAGCCCCAGCATTTT. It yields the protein CASSPDRCNNQPQHF.

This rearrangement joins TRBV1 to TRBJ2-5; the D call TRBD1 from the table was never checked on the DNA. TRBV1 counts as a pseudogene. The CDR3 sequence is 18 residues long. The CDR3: CTSSHPQSKRGHQETQYF. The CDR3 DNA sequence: TGCACCAGCAGCCACCCGCAATCCAAGCGGGGGCACCAAGAGACCCAGTACTTC.

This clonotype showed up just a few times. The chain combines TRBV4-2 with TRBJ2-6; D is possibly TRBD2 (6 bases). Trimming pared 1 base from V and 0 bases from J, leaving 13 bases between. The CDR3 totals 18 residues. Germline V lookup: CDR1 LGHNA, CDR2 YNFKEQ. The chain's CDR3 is CASSQARDFPSGANVLTF. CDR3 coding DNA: TGTGCCAGCAGCCAAGCTAGGGACTTTCCCTCTGGGGCCAACGTCCTGACTTTC.

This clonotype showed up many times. The CDR3 is CASSLTGANRETQYF. CDR3 in DNA: TGTGCCAGCAGTTTAACGGGGGCGAATCGAGAGACCCAGTACTTC. The chain uses TRBV27 and TRBJ2-5; D assignment may be TRBD1 or TRBD2 (6 bases each). V was pared by 2 bases and J by 4 bases, with 14 bases between. The CDR3 spans 15 residues. The germline CDR1 and CDR2 sequences are MNHEY and SMNVEV (reference sequence).

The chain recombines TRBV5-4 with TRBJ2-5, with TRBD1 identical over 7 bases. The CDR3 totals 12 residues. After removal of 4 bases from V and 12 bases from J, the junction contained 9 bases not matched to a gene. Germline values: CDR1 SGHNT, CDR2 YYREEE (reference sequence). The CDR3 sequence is CASSVGQDKKYF. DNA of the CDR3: TGTGCCAGCAGCGTAGGACAGGACAAGAAGTACTTC.

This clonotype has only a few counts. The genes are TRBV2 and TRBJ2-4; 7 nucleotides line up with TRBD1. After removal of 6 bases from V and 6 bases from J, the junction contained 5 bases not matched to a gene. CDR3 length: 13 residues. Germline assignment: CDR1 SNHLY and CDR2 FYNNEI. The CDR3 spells CASSPWDRNIQYF. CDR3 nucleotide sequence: TGTGCCAGCAGCCCCTGGGACAGAAACATTCAGTACTTC.

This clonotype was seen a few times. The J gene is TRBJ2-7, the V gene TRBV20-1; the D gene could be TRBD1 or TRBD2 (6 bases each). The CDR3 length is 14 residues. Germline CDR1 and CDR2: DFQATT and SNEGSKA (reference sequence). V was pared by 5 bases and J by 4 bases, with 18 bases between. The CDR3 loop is CSAPSGARGYEQYF. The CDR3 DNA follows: TGCAGTGCTCCCTCGGGGGCTAGAGGGTACGAGCAGTACTTC.